The T cell receptor beta chain under discussion was sequenced for a study of blood T cell repertoires in COVID-19. Background on the study: Acute and convalescent COVID-19 specimens originated in the United States, Italy and Spain. PBMCs, B-cell-depleted T cells, or T cells were the source of the cDNA or gDNA that made up the material.

The CDR3 length is 16 residues. Trimming took 1 base from V and 9 from J; bases not matched to a gene: 7. CDR1 is LNHDA, CDR2 SQIVND, per germline (reference sequence). In the original analysis: Estimation of nucleated cell counts relied on the amplification of reference gene primers. Assay used: immunoSEQ multiplex PCR; TCRdb lists only in-frame clones, some missing. V, J and clone size reflect that table, while D and trimming were determined from the DNA. Among about 81,000 clones listed, roughly 88% were seen once. Sequencing was done on a sample of peripheral blood. This sequence originates from a woman of 80 years or more with acute or convalescent COVID-19. The V and J genes are TRBV19 and TRBJ2-1; 12 nucleotides line up with TRBD2. The CDR3 coding sequence is TGTGCCAGTAGTATAGTACTAGCGGGAGGCGGGGCTGAGCAGTTCTTC. It yields the protein CASSIVLAGGGAEQFF.